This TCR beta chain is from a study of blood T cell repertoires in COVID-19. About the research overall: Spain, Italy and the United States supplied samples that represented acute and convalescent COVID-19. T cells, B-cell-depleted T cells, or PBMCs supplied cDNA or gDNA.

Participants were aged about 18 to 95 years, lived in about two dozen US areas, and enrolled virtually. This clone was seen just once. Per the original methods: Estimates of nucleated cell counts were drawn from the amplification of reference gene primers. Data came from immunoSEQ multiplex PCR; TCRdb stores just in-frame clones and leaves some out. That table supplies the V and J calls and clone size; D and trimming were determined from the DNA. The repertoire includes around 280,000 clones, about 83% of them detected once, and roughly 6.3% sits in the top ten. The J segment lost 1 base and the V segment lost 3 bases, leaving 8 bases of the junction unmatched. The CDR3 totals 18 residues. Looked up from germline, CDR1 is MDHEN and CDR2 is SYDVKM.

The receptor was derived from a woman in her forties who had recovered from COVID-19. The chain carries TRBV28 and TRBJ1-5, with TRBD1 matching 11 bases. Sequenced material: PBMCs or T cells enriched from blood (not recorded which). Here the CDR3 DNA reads TGTGCCAGCAGTTTTAAGGACAGGGGGCGAAAAAGCAATCAGCCCCAGCATTTT. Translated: CASSFKDRGRKSNQPQHF.